Listed here are 18 T cell receptor beta chains from one sample, sequenced in a study of CXCR3-negative and CXCR3-positive naive CD8 T cells (dated by TCRdb to the late 2010s). The reads were generated on a NextSeq 550. The Human TCR Profiling Kit (MiLaboratory) was used to prepare UMI-labeled 5' RACE TRB cDNA libraries. TCRdb reprocessed the reads and provides one entry for every CDR3 protein sequence; no DNA is given. This sample's table has entries for 7,500 to 9,500 distinct CDR3 sequences. Approximately 2% of the sample goes to the ten largest clones. Sample: naive CXCR3- CD8+ T cells from blood. The cell subset or site label of this sample denotes: CD45RO-CCR7+CD27+CD95- naive CD8+ T cells lacking CXCR3 (TNR3-). The origin of the receptors is a human donor in good health. Some clones in this sample may be carry-over from other donors' samples.

This chain connects TRBV23-1 to TRBJ2-2. TRBV23-1 is an open reading frame, and its role is uncertain. The CDR3 loop spans 15 amino acids. CDR3 loop: CASSQWSAFTGELFF.

The chain recombines TRBV20-1 with TRBJ1-1; there is no DNA to check the TCRdb D call of TRBD1. CDR1 and CDR2 (germline): DFQATT, SNEGSKA (reference sequence). This CDR3 contains 13 residues. The CDR3 region is CSAPAGWTTEAFF.

Considering frequency, this clonotype is medium-sized (0.01 to 0.1%). The chain uses TRBV5-6 and TRBJ1-2; the D call from TCRdb, TRBD1, cannot be confirmed without DNA. The CDR3 has 12 residues. The V gene's germline CDR1 is SGHDT and CDR2 YYEEEE. The CDR3 reads CASSQEGGGYTF. Full variable domain (missing parts from reference TRBV5-6 and TRBJ1-2): DAGVTQSPTHLIKTRGQQVTLRCSPKSGHDTVSWYQQALGQGPQFIFQYYEEEERQRGNFPDRFSGHQFPNYSSELNVNALLLGDSALYLCASSQEGGGYTFGSGTRLTVV.

Here the CDR3 reads CSTLPGVRETQYF. The chain links TRBV29-1 to TRBJ2-5; TCRdb outputs TRBD1, but without DNA this stays unchecked. The CDR3 has 13 residues. Germline assignment: CDR1 SQVTM and CDR2 ANQGSEA.

The V and J genes are TRBV6-6 and TRBJ2-3; TCRdb's D call, TRBD2, is unchecked because there is no DNA. The length of the CDR3 is 16 residues. CDR1 is MNHNY and CDR2 is SVGAGI in the germline V gene (reference sequence). The CDR3 sequence is CASSTYSGSSTDTQYF.

This clonotype is identified as medium-sized from frequency. The genes are TRBV6-5 and TRBJ2-1; the TRBD2 assignment by TCRdb is unverifiable without DNA. Per germline, CDR1 MNHEY and CDR2 SVGAGI. The CDR3 extends over 15 amino acids. The CDR3 sequence is CASSPGTSGFNEQFF.

CDR3: CASTAQGFGEQYF. The chain couples TRBV5-8 to TRBJ2-7; no DNA is available, so the TRBD1 call from TCRdb remains unchecked. This CDR3 contains 13 residues. Germline V gene sequence: CDR1 SGHTS, CDR2 YDEGEE. Using reference TRBV5-8 and TRBJ2-7 for the parts outside the CDR3, the full variable domain is EAGVTQSPTHLIKTRGQQATLRCSPISGHTSVYWYQQALGLGLQFLLWYDEGEERNRGNFPPRFSGRQFPNYSSELNVNALELEDSALYLCASTAQGFGEQYFGPGTRLTVT.

By frequency, this clonotype is medium-sized. The chain is built from TRBV7-8 and TRBJ1-2. Germline assignment: CDR1 SGHVS and CDR2 FQNEAQ. The CDR3 consists of 14 residues. CDR3 sequence reads: CASSLAVQLYGYTF.

The chain has TRBV28 and TRBJ2-3; checking the TCRdb D call of TRBD1 is not possible without DNA. CDR1 and CDR2 from the germline V gene are MDHEN and SYDVKM. The CDR3 is made up of 15 amino acids. This CDR3 reads CASSFPRQSTDTQYF. Full variable domain (outside the CDR3, taken from reference TRBV28 and TRBJ2-3): DVKVTQSSRYLVKRTGEKVFLECVQDMDHENMFWYRQDPGLGLRLIYFSYDVKMKEKGDIPEGYSVSREKKERFSLILESASTNQTSMYLCASSFPRQSTDTQYFGPGTRLTVL.

This clonotype is labeled medium-sized based on frequency. V is TRBV10-3 and J is TRBJ2-1; TCRdb designates TRBD1, a call that cannot be tested without DNA. The germline V gene encodes CDR1 ENHRY and CDR2 SYGVKD. CDR3 length: 16 amino acids. The chain's CDR3 is CAISESPGAPYNEQFF.

CDR3: CASSIHPGQAPYVLTF. This chain joins TRBV6-6 and TRBJ2-6; with no DNA, the TCRdb D assignment of TRBD1 cannot be verified. The CDR3 spans 16 residues. Germline CDR1 is MNHNY and CDR2 is SVGAGI (reference sequence).

The chain has TRBV6-5 and TRBJ1-2; the TRBD1 assignment by TCRdb is unverifiable without DNA. This CDR3 contains 13 residues. Germline V gene data show CDR1 as MNHEY and CDR2 as SVGAGI. CDR3 protein: CASSATGMDGYTF.

The chain has TRBV6-2 or TRBV6-3 and TRBJ2-1. Germline V gene data show CDR1 as MNHEY and CDR2 as SVGEGT. This CDR3 spans 15 amino acids. This chain's CDR3 is CASSYSLHSYNEQFF.

V usage is TRBV5-4 and J usage is TRBJ1-1. The CDR3 consists of 13 residues. Germline-derived CDR1 and CDR2 are SGHNT and YYREEE (reference sequence). The chain's CDR3 is CASSPGENTEAFF.

V and J are TRBV2 and TRBJ2-1. This CDR3 region has 11 residues. CDR1 and CDR2 (germline): SNHLY, FYNNEI. The CDR3 here is CASSGFNEQFF.

The rearrangement uses TRBV15 and TRBJ2-1. The CDR3 consists of 15 residues. CDR1 and CDR2 (germline): LNHNV, YYDKDF (reference sequence). CDR3 sequence reads: CATSRLASVANEQFF. Supplemented by reference TRBV15 and TRBJ2-1, the full variable domain reads DAMVIQNPRYQVTQFGKPVTLSCSQTLNHNVMYWYQQKSSQAPKLLFHYYDKDFNNEADTPDNFQSRRPNTSFCFLDIRSPGLGDTAMYLCATSRLASVANEQFFGPGTRLTVL.

The chain employs TRBV5-1 and TRBJ2-7; TCRdb picks TRBD1, but there is no DNA to check that call. Germline CDR1 reads SGHRS; CDR2 reads YFSETQ. The CDR3 covers 15 residues. Here the CDR3 reads CASSLGRQGPYEQYF.

CDR3 sequence: CASSLRDGSTDTQYF. The rearrangement links TRBV7-8 to TRBJ2-3; TCRdb names TRBD1, which stays unverified in the absence of DNA. Germline V gene sequence: CDR1 SGHVS, CDR2 FQNEAQ. The CDR3 is made up of 15 amino acids.